Presented here are 5 T cell receptor beta chains from one specimen sequenced in a study of T cells in Graves' hyperthyroidism and ophthalmopathy. TCR beta CDR3 regions were amplified from RNA. The HTBI primer set was used in a first-round RT-PCR of the TCR CDR3. MiXCR, run by TCRdb on the multiplex PCR reads, gives a single entry per CDR3 protein. The repertoire holds nearly 600,000 distinct CDR3 sequences, with roughly 14% as singletons. The source material was blood. These receptors came from a woman under 40 with Graves' hyperthyroidism that later progressed to Graves' ophthalmopathy.

This clonotype has at least ten counts. The junction departs from the called germline gene at one end, perhaps through a read error. The chain joins TRBV15 to TRBJ2-2; D is unclear. CDR3 size: 14 residues. Germline V lookup: CDR1 LNHNV, CDR2 YYDKDF (reference sequence). For the CDR3, the DNA is TGTGCCACCGGTAGACCAGCGAACACCGAGGAGCTGTTTTTT. This codes for CATGRPANTEELFF.

Worth noting for this clonotype: Without the conserved terminal phenylalanine or tryptophan, this CDR3 likely stems from a read error. The DNA is omitted, as the CDR3 cannot be located on it reliably, and the CDR3 follows TCRdb's listing. The gene calls are TRBV24-1 and TRBJ1-1; the table's D call TRBD1 went unverified against the DNA. The CDR3 is 13 residues long, counting both termini. Germline values: CDR1 KGHDR, CDR2 SFDVKD. CDR3 loop: CATRDRESAEALL.

This clonotype was seen a few times. V is TRBV7-6 and J is TRBJ2-1, with TRBD2 matching 9 bases. The CDR3 length is 23 residues. V gave up 1 base and J gave up 1 base; unmatched junction bases: 23. The germline V gene encodes CDR1 SGHVS and CDR2 FNYEAQ. CDR3 in DNA: TGTGCCAGCAGCTTAGACTCCCCCTTGGGGGGTAGCGGGAGTCACTCTTCCTACAATGAGCAGTTCTTC. Amino acids: CASSLDSPLGGSGSHSSYNEQFF.

Note on this clonotype: Just one base apart from a much larger clone, this may be a read error. The CDR3 DNA sequence: TGTGCCAGCAGTCAACAGGGGCGCGCCTACGAGCAGTGCTTC. Encoded protein: CASSQQGRAYEQCF. The J gene is TRBJ2-7, the V gene TRBV28; 7 bases are a match to TRBD1. CDR3 size: 14 residues. CDR1 and CDR2 from the germline V gene are MDHEN and SYDVKM.

This clonotype was picked up a small number of times. The rearrangement joins TRBV7-2 to TRBJ2-2; unclear D gene. The CDR3 contains 14 residues. V shed 5 bases and J shed 4 bases, with 11 bases lying between them. Per germline, CDR1 SGHTA and CDR2 FQGNSA. The CDR3 coding sequence is TGTGCCAGCAGCCGCCCCGGCCCCACCGGGGAGCTGTTTTTT. It is translated as CASSRPGPTGELFF.